These T cell receptor beta chains were read from a single sample in a study of T cell repertoires in cytomegalovirus infection. Using its own MiXCR run on the reads, TCRdb lists one record per CDR3 protein. Of over 450,000 distinct CDR3 sequences in the sample, approximately 10% were seen once. Sequenced sample: PBMCs. These receptors were obtained from a human donor in good health (CMV status not recorded). Some clones in this sample may be carry-over from other donors' samples. CDR3s include the opening cysteine and the closing phenylalanine or tryptophan. Each record gives: D gene, J gene, clone size, V gene, CDR3 protein, CDR3 DNA. The D gene is left open where the match is weak. Size values are once, few and many counts, or a class for expanded clones, and some rows have none.

.,TRBJ1-2,many,TRBV4-2,CASSQGARTAYGYTF,TGTGCCAGCAGCCAGGGGGCGCGAACTGCCTATGGCTACACCTTC
TRBD1,TRBJ2-7,many,TRBV28,CASSDRSPYEQYF,TGTGCCAGCTCGGACAGGTCCCCCTACGAGCAGTACTTC
TRBD1,TRBJ1-1,.,TRBV12-3/TRBV12-4,CASSRTGEGTEAFF,TGTGCCAGCAGTCGTACAGGGGAGGGCACTGAAGCTTTCTTT
TRBD2,TRBJ2-2,many,TRBV11-2,CASSISGGAGTGELFF,TGTGCCAGCAGCATTAGCGGGGGGGCGGGAACCGGGGAGCTGTTTTTT
.,TRBJ2-1,many,TRBV19,CASSIARGNEQFF,TGTGCCAGTAGTATAGCCAGGGGCAATGAGCAGTTCTTC
TRBD1,TRBJ1-3,few,TRBV20-1,CSARDRGQGVSGNTIYF,TGCAGTGCTAGAGATCGGGGACAGGGGGTATCTGGAAACACCATATATTTT
.,TRBJ1-5,.,TRBV5-6,CASSLAGRGYGQPQHF,TGTGCCAGCAGCCTTGCGGGCCGGGGTTATGGTCAGCCCCAGCATTTT
.,TRBJ2-5,.,TRBV5-1,CASSLVSKSGETQYF,TGCGCCAGCAGCTTGGTCTCGAAGTCGGGGGAGACCCAGTACTTC
.,TRBJ1-2,few,TRBV12-3/TRBV12-4,CASSYRVVYGYTF,TGTGCCAGCAGTTACAGGGTGGTCTATGGCTACACCTTC
.,TRBJ2-7,many,TRBV7-9,CASSTSDRQEQYF,TGTGCCAGCAGCACCTCCGACCGCCAGGAGCAGTACTTC
TRBD1,TRBJ1-1,many,TRBV18,CASSKAGTGGRTEAFF,TGTGCCAGCTCAAAGGCCGGGACAGGGGGCCGAACTGAAGCTTTCTTT
.,TRBJ2-7,many,TRBV29-1,CSVVQQGFNEQYF,TGCAGCGTTGTTCAACAGGGCTTCAACGAGCAGTACTTC
.,TRBJ2-1,many,TRBV5-6,CASSLGLLLGEQFF,TGTGCCAGCAGCTTGGGACTCCTATTGGGTGAGCAGTTCTTC
.,TRBJ2-7,few,TRBV28,CASSPPRRDTDYEQYF,TGTGCCAGCAGTCCCCCACGCCGGGACACGGACTACGAGCAGTACTTC
TRBD2,TRBJ2-1,.,TRBV20-1,CSARATSGSSYNEQFF,TGCAGTGCTAGAGCGACTAGCGGGAGCTCCTACAATGAGCAGTTCTTC
.,TRBJ1-4,many,TRBV19,CASSMGREVGYEKLFF,TGTGCCAGTAGTATGGGACGAGAGGTCGGCTATGAAAAACTGTTTTTT
TRBD1,TRBJ2-7,few,TRBV20-1,CSACPTGYYEQYF,TGCAGTGCTTGTCCGACAGGGTACTACGAGCAGTACTTC
TRBD1,TRBJ1-6,many,TRBV25-1,CASSDRGLSSYNSPLHF,TGTGCCAGCAGTGACAGGGGGCTGAGCTCCTATAATTCACCCCTCCACTTT
.,TRBJ2-3,many,TRBV5-5,CASSRAQSTDTQYF,TGTGCCAGCAGTAGGGCCCAGAGCACAGATACGCAGTATTTT
.,TRBJ1-2,many,TRBV7-3,CASSFPGAGGYTF,TGTGCCAGCAGCTTTCCAGGGGCCGGTGGCTACACCTTC
.,TRBJ2-1,many,TRBV7-7,CASSLGVEYNEQFF,TGTGCCAGCAGCTTAGGGGTAGAGTACAATGAGCAGTTCTTC
TRBD1,TRBJ2-7,few,TRBV20-1,CSANQGQGYEQYF,TGCAGTGCTAACCAGGGACAGGGGTACGAGCAGTACTTC
.,TRBJ1-2,many,TRBV5-4,CASSSGAGAYGYTF,TGTGCCAGCAGCTCCGGCGCGGGGGCCTATGGCTACACCTTC
.,TRBJ1-5,.,TRBV19,CASNVGNQPQHF,TGTGCCAGTAATGTGGGAAATCAGCCCCAGCATTTT
.,TRBJ1-1,few,TRBV6-1,CATRWAGMNTEAFF,TGTGCCACCAGATGGGCAGGCATGAACACTGAAGCTTTCTTT
.,TRBJ1-2,many,TRBV6-5,CASSYTAGHGYTF,TGTGCCAGCAGTTACACGGCAGGTCACGGCTACACCTTC
.,TRBJ2-4,many,TRBV12-3/TRBV12-4,CASSTRGADKNIQYF,TGTGCCAGCAGTACTCGGGGAGCGGACAAAAACATTCAGTACTTC
.,TRBJ1-1,few,TRBV4-1,CASSQLWREAAFF,TGCGCCAGCAGCCAACTGTGGAGAGAGGCGGCTTTCTTT
.,TRBJ2-6,.,TRBV20-1,CSAQGDAGANVLTF,TGCAGTGCCCAAGGGGACGCTGGGGCCAACGTCCTGACTTTC
.,TRBJ2-7,few,TRBV28,CASRTGRSYEQYF,TGTGCCAGCAGGACGGGACGTTCCTACGAGCAGTACTTC
TRBD2,TRBJ2-1,many,TRBV11-2,CASSPLMGLASNEQFF,TGTGCCAGCAGCCCCTTAATGGGACTAGCAAGCAATGAGCAGTTCTTC
.,TRBJ2-3,many,TRBV28,CASRVDEGADTQYF,TGTGCCAGCAGAGTGGACGAGGGTGCAGATACGCAGTATTTT
.,TRBJ2-5,.,TRBV15,CATSRGIGQRETQYF,TGTGCCACCAGCAGAGGGATAGGACAGAGAGAGACCCAGTACTTC
.,TRBJ2-7,.,TRBV12-3/TRBV12-4,CASSPLVPGPWEQYF,TGTGCCAGCAGTCCCCTCGTTCCGGGCCCCTGGGAGCAGTACTTC
TRBD2,TRBJ2-3,many,TRBV11-3,CASSLGLAGAPGDTQYF,TGTGCCAGCAGCTTAGGACTAGCGGGGGCGCCGGGGGATACGCAGTATTTT
TRBD1,TRBJ1-5,many,TRBV5-1,CASSLSGDRPNQPQHF,TGCGCCAGCAGCTTGTCCGGGGACAGGCCCAATCAGCCCCAGCATTTT
.,TRBJ1-4,few,TRBV14,CASSQWGGRSEKLFF,TGTGCCAGCAGCCAATGGGGCGGGAGGTCTGAAAAACTGTTTTTT
TRBD2,TRBJ2-1,many,TRBV7-9,CASSPQGLAQGGNEQFF,TGTGCCAGCAGCCCCCAGGGACTAGCCCAAGGGGGCAATGAGCAGTTCTTC
TRBD2,TRBJ2-5,.,TRBV6-4,CASSRPGTSGRWETQYF,TGTGCCAGCAGTCGTCCCGGGACTAGCGGGAGATGGGAGACCCAGTACTTC
.,TRBJ2-2,.,TRBV7-2,CASSLSRGNTGELFF,TGTGCCAGCAGCTTATCAAGGGGAAACACCGGGGAGCTGTTTTTT
.,TRBJ1-1,many,TRBV6-1,CASSEISENTEAFF,TGTGCCAGCAGTGAGATCAGTGAGAACACTGAAGCTTTCTTT